Included here is one TCR beta chain sequence, with context. Its antigen is not yet known. Base-call qualities are not available, and no considerably larger clone is one nucleotide away. The cysteine opens and the phenylalanine closes a CDR3 of 14 amino acids. Only CDR3 DNA is held: 42 bases, read in frame from base 1. The germline V gene encodes CDR1 SGHAT and CDR2 FQNNGV. V gives up 1 base and J gives up 3 bases, and the segment between their germline ends measures 7 bases. The data derive from a study of T cell clones after liver transplantation (dated by TCRdb to between 2018 and 2021). As for the study more broadly: The samples were obtained from ITN030ST, a randomized trial that attempted immunosuppression withdrawal within 2 years after liver transplantation. Blood samples were taken pre-transplant, pre-randomization before withdrawal, and post-randomization after full withdrawal or failed withdrawal. Tolerance was defined as complete immunosuppression withdrawal for at least one year with no rise in liver enzymes beyond twice the upper limit of normal. The study cohort included 8 liver transplant recipients, of whom 3 were classified as tolerant and 5 as non-tolerant. Donor-reactive T cell clones were identified by TCRbeta sequencing after a pre-transplant mixed lymphocyte reaction and then tracked in post-transplant blood. As an antigen-independent comparator for the donor-reactive sequences, third party-reactive TCRbeta sequences from pre-transplant MLRs were identified as well. The subjects received no induction therapy and were kept on standard immunosuppression until randomization at 12-24 months post-transplant. Of the eight recipients, three were HCV-positive, while the remaining recipients had been transplanted for non-autoimmune, non-viral indications.

Thawed unstimulated PBMCs were stained for CD3, CD4 and CD8 and FACS-sorted into CD3+CD4+ and CD3+CD8+ populations. All 8 studied subjects were randomized to withdrawal of immunosuppression. Genomic DNA was isolated with the Qiagen DNeasy Blood and Tissue Kit. Using immunoSEQ, frozen genomic DNA was subjected to high-throughput TCRbeta CDR3 sequencing, a process that included PCR amplification, mapping, bias correction and internal controls. On the study's bioinformatics: Productive rearrangements were retained, and unique TCRbeta sequences were defined by the CDR3 nucleotide sequence together with the V and J gene. A sequence counted as donor-reactive only if the sequence showed at least 5-fold expansion in CFSE-low cells compared with unstimulated pre-transplant cells and had a frequency of at least 0.01%. Per-subject minimum frequency thresholds, based on the lowest-template unstimulated sample, ensured at least 90% detection power. Repertoire turnover was measured by Jensen-Shannon divergence between the top 1000 TCRbeta sequences post- and pre-transplant. Changes in detection of donor-reactive sequences were assessed with two-sided Fisher's exact tests. The clones in this table, taken by TCRdb from immuneACCESS, are in-frame only. Not every clone is retained; where verified, under half of the shortfall comes from an unresolved V gene, and the cause of the rest is unknown. V, J and clone size are those of that table, while D and trimming were read from the DNA. This sample is represented by under 35,000 clones; more than 90% of them were singletons. The ten most abundant clones make up roughly 26% of the sample.

What the research found in general, with its limitations: Because no allograft tissue specimens were available, donor-reactive T cells may have migrated into the graft instead of being deleted. Conclusions were preliminary, limited by small, heterogeneous patient numbers and non-standardized post-transplant time points. In most of the 8 subjects, regardless of tolerance or HCV status, circulating donor-reactive CD4 TCRbeta sequences dropped significantly post-transplant. The decline in donor-reactive sequences exceeded the decline in third party-reactive sequences, suggesting partial antigen-specific deletion that was unrelated to withdrawal success. Low numbers of available donor cells limited the measurable donor-reactive repertoire in a couple of subjects. When repertoire turnover was accounted for, significantly reduced detection of donor-reactive sequences was found in 7 of 8 subjects for CD4 and in 8 of 8 subjects for CD8.

The sequence joins TRBV11-2 to TRBJ2-1, with the identity of the D gene unclear. This material consisted of CD8+ T cells from blood, taken 12 months after liver transplant. The origin of this receptor is a human patient who received a liver transplant. A transplant means some T cells may be of graft donor rather than patient origin. This receptor has the CDR3 CASSLAGFYNEQFF. The nucleotide sequence is given as TGTGCCAGCAGCTTAGCCGGGTTCTACAATGAGCAGTTCTTC.